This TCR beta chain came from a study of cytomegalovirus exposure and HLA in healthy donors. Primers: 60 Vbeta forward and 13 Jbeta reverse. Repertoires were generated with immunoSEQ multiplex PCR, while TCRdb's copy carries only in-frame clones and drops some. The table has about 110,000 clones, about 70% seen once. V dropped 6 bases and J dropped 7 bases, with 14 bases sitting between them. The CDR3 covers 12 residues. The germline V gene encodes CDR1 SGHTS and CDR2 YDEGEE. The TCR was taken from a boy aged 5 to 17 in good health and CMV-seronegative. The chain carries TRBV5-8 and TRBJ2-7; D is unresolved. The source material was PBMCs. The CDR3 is CASTERLLEQYF. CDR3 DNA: TGTGCCAGCACCGAGAGGCTTCTTGAGCAGTACTTC.